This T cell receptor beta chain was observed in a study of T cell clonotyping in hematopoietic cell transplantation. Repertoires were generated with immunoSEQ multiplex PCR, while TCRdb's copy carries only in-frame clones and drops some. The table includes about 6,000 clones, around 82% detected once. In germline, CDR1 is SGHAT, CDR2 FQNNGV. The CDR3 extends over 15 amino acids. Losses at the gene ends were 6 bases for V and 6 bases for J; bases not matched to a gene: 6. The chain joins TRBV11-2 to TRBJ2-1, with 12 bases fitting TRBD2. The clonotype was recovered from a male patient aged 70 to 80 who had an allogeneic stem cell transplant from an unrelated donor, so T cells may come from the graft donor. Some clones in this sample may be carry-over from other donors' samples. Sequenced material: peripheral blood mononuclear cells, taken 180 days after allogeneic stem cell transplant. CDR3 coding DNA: TGTGCCAGCAGATTAACTAGCGGGAGGTCCAATGAGCAGTTCTTC. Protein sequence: CASRLTSGRSNEQFF.